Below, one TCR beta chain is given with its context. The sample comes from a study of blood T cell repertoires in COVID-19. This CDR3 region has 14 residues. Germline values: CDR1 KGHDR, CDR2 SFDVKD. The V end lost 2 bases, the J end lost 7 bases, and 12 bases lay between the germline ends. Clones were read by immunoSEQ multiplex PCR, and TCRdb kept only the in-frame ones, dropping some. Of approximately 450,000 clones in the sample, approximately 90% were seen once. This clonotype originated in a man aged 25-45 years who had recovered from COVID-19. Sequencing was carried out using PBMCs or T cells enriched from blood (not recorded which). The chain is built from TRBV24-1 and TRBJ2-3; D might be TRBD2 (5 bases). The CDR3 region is CATSDSPGLNTQYF. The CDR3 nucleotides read TGTGCCACCAGTGATTCCCCCGGACTCAATACGCAGTATTTT.